Presented here are 32 T cell receptor beta chains from one specimen sequenced in a study of yellow fever vaccine responses in identical twins. A single record per CDR3 protein comes from TCRdb applying MiXCR to the RT-PCR reads. The sample includes 20,000 to 25,000 distinct CDR3 sequences, 60% to 80% of them seen just once. The input for sequencing was T cells from blood (PBMCs), unsorted or a sorted subset (not recorded which), taken before or after yellow fever vaccination (not recorded which). The receptors shown here come from a woman aged 18-35 years who received the yellow fever vaccine.

This rearrangement joins TRBV5-1 to TRBJ2-4, with D possibly being TRBD1 or TRBD2 (5 bases each). The CDR3 is 13 residues long. Trimming left V 0 bases short and J 9 bases short, with 10 bases between. CDR1 is SGHRS and CDR2 is YFSETQ in the germline V gene. Here the CDR3 reads CASSLEVGRIQYF. The CDR3 coding sequence is TGCGCCAGCAGCTTGGAAGTGGGACGCATTCAGTACTTC.

The rearrangement joins TRBV29-1 to TRBJ2-5, with TRBD2 matching over 13 bases. The CDR3 is 17 amino acids. In germline, CDR1 is SQVTM, CDR2 ANQGSEA. With V trimmed by 8 bases and J by 0 bases, 12 bases remained unmatched. CDR3 region: CSSSTSTSGRDQETQYF. In DNA form, the CDR3 reads TGCAGCTCCTCTACATCAACTAGCGGGAGGGACCAAGAGACCCAGTACTTC.

J is TRBJ2-4 and V is TRBV7-6; D is unresolved. Trimming removed 4 bases at V and 0 bases at J, with 13 bases between. This CDR3 has 16 residues. CDR1 SGHVS and CDR2 FNYEAQ come from the germline V gene. This CDR3 reads CASSSLGGIAKNIQYF. The CDR3 nucleotides are TGTGCCAGCAGCTCACTCGGTGGGATAGCCAAAAACATTCAGTACTTC.

The CDR3 protein is CAITPSSGRVSSYNEQFF. The CDR3 DNA reads TGTGCCATCACTCCGTCTAGCGGGAGGGTTAGCTCCTACAATGAGCAGTTCTTC. V usage is TRBV10-3 and J usage is TRBJ2-1; 12 bases align to TRBD2. The germline V gene encodes CDR1 ENHRY and CDR2 SYGVKD. V trimming: 7 bases; J trimming: 0 bases; junction bases outside the gene matches: 10. This CDR3 has 18 residues.

V is TRBV7-6 and J is TRBJ2-1; D remains ambiguous. Germline-derived CDR1 and CDR2 are SGHVS and FNYEAQ. The CDR3 contains 14 residues. The germline V and J ends were trimmed by 4 bases and 3 bases, with 10 bases remaining between them. CDR3 bases: TGTGCCAGCAGCTCTCATCCCCTCTACAATGAGCAGTTCTTC. This translates into CASSSHPLYNEQFF.

This chain uses TRBV2 with TRBJ2-4; D is perhaps TRBD2 (6 bases). This CDR3 has 14 amino acids. Looked up from germline, CDR1 is SNHLY and CDR2 is FYNNEI. Trimming removed 4 bases from V and 4 bases from J, with 11 bases in between. The CDR3 protein is CASSVEGGKNIQYF. The CDR3 DNA follows: TGTGCCAGCAGTGTGGAGGGAGGTAAAAACATTCAGTACTTC.

The chain links TRBV11-2 to TRBJ2-5; D not certain. V lost 3 bases, J lost 5 bases, and 16 bases lay in between. The germline CDR1 and CDR2 sequences are SGHAT and FQNNGV. This CDR3 region has 15 residues. In DNA form, the CDR3 reads TGTGCCAGCAGCTTTAGCCCGAATGCTCAGGAGACCCAGTACTTC. Residues: CASSFSPNAQETQYF.

The chain employs TRBV4-2 and TRBJ1-6, with TRBD1 identical over 8 bases. Germline V gives CDR1 LGHNA, CDR2 YNFKEQ. Unmatched junction bases numbered 5, after V lost 4 bases and J lost 9 bases. The CDR3 is 14 residues long. The CDR3 reads CASSLGQGGSPLHF. The CDR3 DNA follows: TGTGCCAGCAGCCTTGGACAGGGCGGTTCACCCCTCCACTTT.

This clonotype was seen more than once but under ten times. The genes are TRBV29-1 and TRBJ2-7; no clear D. This CDR3 has 12 amino acids. The germline gives CDR1 SQVTM, CDR2 ANQGSEA. Trimming shortened V by 7 bases and J by 2 bases, and 12 bases separated the two germline ends. As DNA, the CDR3 is TGCAGCGCAGGAGACACAGCCTACGAGCAGTACGTC. Translating it yields CSAGDTAYEQYV.

The rearrangement joins TRBV3-1 to TRBJ1-2, with 7 positions matching TRBD1. Trimming cost V 2 bases and J 7 bases; bases outside gene matches: 13. CDR1 is LGHDT, CDR2 YNNKEL, per germline (reference sequence). CDR3 size: 16 residues. The CDR3 loop is CASSQSTGVLEGGYTF. The CDR3 DNA reads TGTGCCAGCAGCCAATCTACAGGGGTTCTGGAAGGTGGCTACACCTTC.

The chain is built from TRBV5-1 and TRBJ2-2; 12 bases map to TRBD2. The CDR3 covers 16 residues. Trimming took 4 bases from V and 7 from J; bases not matched to a gene: 8. Germline CDR1 and CDR2: SGHRS and YFSETQ. Here the CDR3 reads CASSQRTSGTRGELFF. The CDR3 bases are TGCGCCAGCAGCCAACGGACTAGCGGGACCCGCGGGGAGCTGTTTTTT.

This clonotype has only one observation. This chain connects TRBV18 to TRBJ1-2; D call uncertain. Germline-derived CDR1 and CDR2 are KGHSH and LQKENI. CDR3 size: 13 residues. Between the trimmed V and J ends, which lost 2 bases and 8 bases, there was a span of 12 bases. The CDR3 DNA sequence: TGTGCCAGCTCACCAGGCCAGCTAAGAGGCTACACCTTC. Encoded protein: CASSPGQLRGYTF.

The V call is TRBV6-1, the J call TRBJ2-3; a weak D match, TRBD2 (6 bases). The CDR3 loop spans 16 amino acids. Looked up from germline, CDR1 is MNHNS and CDR2 is SASEGT. V was shortened by 4 bases and J by 2 bases, with 16 bases between the two germline ends. The CDR3 sequence: CASSALLAASTDTQYF. The CDR3 nucleotides are TGTGCCAGCAGTGCACTACTAGCTGCGTCCACAGATACGCAGTATTTT.

The table lists this clonotype with a few counts. The chain carries TRBV11-1 and TRBJ2-1, with 8 bases matching TRBD2. J lost 3 bases, V lost 5 bases, and 12 bases had no gene match. The CDR3 covers 17 residues. CDR1 is SGHAT, CDR2 FQDESV, per germline (reference sequence). The CDR3 loop reads CASSPPSGPYDYNEQFF. CDR3 nucleotides: TGTGCCAGCAGCCCCCCTAGCGGGCCCTACGACTACAATGAGCAGTTCTTC.

This clonotype was observed a handful of times. The rearrangement uses TRBV15 and TRBJ1-6; D not resolved. The CDR3 spans 13 residues. The V and J ends lost 0 bases and 10 bases respectively, with 7 bases between them. CDR1 and CDR2 (germline): LNHNV, YYDKDF (reference sequence). CDR3 protein: CATSRDGGSPLHF. The CDR3 DNA reads TGTGCCACCAGCAGAGATGGTGGATCACCCCTCCACTTT.

The genes are TRBV7-6 and TRBJ2-3; 10 bases match TRBD2. The V and J ends lost 1 base and 4 bases, in that order; junction bases with no gene match: 5. The CDR3 is 16 amino acids. CDR1 SGHVS and CDR2 FNYEAQ come from the germline V gene. The CDR3 reads CASSLGSGGASDTQYF. In DNA form, the CDR3 reads TGTGCCAGCAGCTTAGGAAGCGGGGGGGCTTCAGATACGCAGTATTTT.

The chain has TRBV12-3 or TRBV12-4 and TRBJ1-2, with 9 bases identical to TRBD1. V dropped 4 bases and J dropped 2; count of bases not matched to a gene: 5. The CDR3 is 15 residues long. The CDR3 DNA sequence: TGTGCCAGCAGTTCACAGGGGGCGGCCAACTATGGCTACACCTTC. The encoded protein is CASSSQGAANYGYTF.

In DNA, the CDR3 is TGTGCCAGCAGTGAAAGGCTTAACCCTAATGAAAAACTGTTTTTT. This sequence encodes CASSERLNPNEKLFF. V and J are TRBV2 and TRBJ1-4; D gene unclear. The CDR3 totals 15 residues. V was trimmed by 2 bases and J by 3 bases, leaving 10 bases between them. Germline V gene sequence: CDR1 SNHLY, CDR2 FYNNEI.

The V and J genes are TRBV10-3 and TRBJ1-1; D is unresolved. Germline-derived CDR1 and CDR2 are ENHRY and SYGVKD. With 8 bases removed from V and 5 bases from J, the gap between germline ends came to 15 bases. This CDR3 is 13 amino acids long. CDR3 DNA: TGTGCCATCGAGGATAAGGAAGGAACTGAAGCTTTCTTT. Amino acids: CAIEDKEGTEAFF.

This clonotype has a single count. The chain links TRBV5-1 to TRBJ2-3, with 9 bases that match TRBD2. Trimming cost V 1 base and J 6 bases; bases outside gene matches: 12. CDR3 length: 17 amino acids. Germline CDR1 and CDR2: SGHRS and YFSETQ. The CDR3, as DNA: TGCGCCAGCAGCTTGTGGCCTAGCGGGAATGGGGACGATACGCAGTATTTT. This codes for CASSLWPSGNGDDTQYF.

This sequence joins TRBV29-1 and TRBJ2-1; D gene unclear. This CDR3 region has 15 residues. Germline V CDR1 and CDR2: SQVTM, ANQGSEA. Trimming removed 3 bases from V and 0 bases from J, with 12 bases in between. CDR3 sequence reads: CSVDGSWPSYNEQFF. The CDR3 region has the DNA TGCAGCGTTGACGGCTCTTGGCCCTCCTACAATGAGCAGTTCTTC.

Remarks on this clonotype: At one boundary the junction diverges from the germline segment, which might be a read error. V gene TRBV18 combines with J gene TRBJ2-1; 8 bases fit TRBD2. CDR1 is KGHSH and CDR2 is LQKENI in the germline V gene. The CDR3 is 15 residues long. CDR3 nucleotide sequence: TGTGCCAGCTCACCGTGGACTAGCTTAATGGATGAACAGTTCTTC. This codes for CASSPWTSLMDEQFF.

This chain links TRBV18 with TRBJ2-4, with D tentatively TRBD1 (6 bases). CDR1 KGHSH and CDR2 LQKENI come from the germline V gene. Between the trimmed V and J ends, which lost 3 bases and 0 bases, there was a span of 12 bases. The CDR3 totals 16 residues. The DNA for the CDR3 is TGTGCCAGCTCACCTCCCGGGACATTAGCCAAAAACATTCAGTACTTC. It yields the protein CASSPPGTLAKNIQYF.

This clonotype has only a few counts. This rearrangement joins TRBV29-1 to TRBJ2-7; perhaps TRBD1 as D (5 bases). V was trimmed by 4 bases and J by 2 bases, leaving 15 bases between them. Looked up from germline, CDR1 is SQVTM and CDR2 is ANQGSEA. This CDR3 comprises 14 residues. CDR3 in DNA: TGCAGCGTTGTCGGGCAGGGCAACACCTACGAGCAGTACGTC. Translated, it gives CSVVGQGNTYEQYV.

There are a few counts of this clonotype. V gene TRBV5-6 combines with J gene TRBJ1-2, with TRBD1 as a possible D gene (5 bases). This CDR3 is built from 13 residues. Germline CDR1 reads SGHDT; CDR2 reads YYEEEE. The germline V and J ends were trimmed by 4 bases and 6 bases, with 13 bases remaining between them. Here the CDR3 DNA reads TGTGCCAGCAGCCGAGGGCAGGGAGATGGCTACACCTTC. This encodes CASSRGQGDGYTF.

The gene calls are TRBV7-3 and TRBJ2-1; weak D call: TRBD1 (6 bases). V lost 7 bases and J lost 4, with 17 bases in between. This CDR3 contains 15 residues. CDR1 is SGHTA and CDR2 is FQGTGA in the germline V gene. CDR3: CASTLTGTLYNEQFF. Here the CDR3 DNA reads TGTGCCAGCACCCTGACCGGGACACTTTACAATGAGCAGTTCTTC. Variable domain in full (rest from reference TRBV7-3 and TRBJ2-1): GAGVSQTPSNKVTEKGKYVELRCDPISGHTALYWYRQSLGQGPEFLIYFQGTGAADDSGLPNDRFFAVRPEGSVSTLKIQRTERGDSAVYLCASTLTGTLYNEQFFGPGTRLTVL.

This rearrangement joins TRBV12-3 or TRBV12-4 to TRBJ1-4; D might be TRBD1 (5 bases). Trimming shortened V by 4 bases and J by 0 bases, and 12 bases separated the two germline ends. The CDR3 has 16 amino acids. This CDR3 reads CASSSRWGSTNEKLFF. The CDR3 bases are TGTGCCAGCAGTTCCCGTTGGGGGTCAACTAATGAAAAACTGTTTTTT.

This clonotype was counted between two and nine times. The J gene is TRBJ2-5, the V gene TRBV2; 7 bases agree with TRBD1. Trimming at V came to 7 bases and at J to 1 base, leaving 3 bases not matched to a gene. The CDR3 consists of 13 residues. Germline V gene sequence: CDR1 SNHLY, CDR2 FYNNEI. The CDR3 DNA reads as TGTGCCAGCAAAGGGACAGTCCAAGAGACCCAGTACTTC. Translated: CASKGTVQETQYF. The complete variable domain, with remaining parts taken from reference TRBV2 and TRBJ2-5, reads EPEVTQTPSHQVTQMGQEVILRCVPISNHLYFYWYRQILGQKVEFLVSFYNNEISEKSEIFDDQFSVERPDGSNFTLKIRSTKLEDSAMYFCASKGTVQETQYFGPGTRLLVL.

The chain employs TRBV9 and TRBJ1-1; no definite D call. Germline assignment: CDR1 SGDLS and CDR2 YYNGEE. The CDR3 is made up of 13 amino acids. V lost 0 bases and J 3 bases, leaving 6 bases between the germline ends. CDR3 protein: CASSVEVYTEAFF. CDR3 DNA sequence: TGTGCCAGCAGCGTAGAGGTCTACACTGAAGCTTTCTTT.

V and J are TRBV11-1 and TRBJ2-2, with 9 bases matching TRBD1. CDR3 size: 17 residues. The junction had 8 bases not matched to a gene; V was cut back by 3 bases and J by 3 bases. Germline CDR1 reads SGHAT; CDR2 reads FQDESV (reference sequence). CDR3 in amino acids: CASSFPSGTGHTGELFF. CDR3 nucleotide sequence: TGTGCCAGCAGCTTCCCGTCCGGGACAGGGCACACCGGGGAGCTGTTTTTT.

This chain links TRBV10-3 with TRBJ2-3; the D gene could be TRBD1 or TRBD2 (6 bases each). Per the germline V gene, CDR1 is ENHRY and CDR2 is SYGVKD. V was clipped by 6 bases and J by 4 bases, with 11 bases between them. The CDR3 loop spans 13 amino acids. The DNA for the CDR3 is TGTGCCATCAGCGGGGGCAAGGCAGATACGCAGTATTTT. It is translated as CAISGGKADTQYF.

The chain links TRBV28 to TRBJ1-2; D gene unclear. Trimming removed 6 bases from V and 5 bases from J, with 4 bases in between. The CDR3 contains 10 residues. Germline V gene data show CDR1 as MDHEN and CDR2 as SYDVKM. The chain's CDR3 is CASRAYGYTF. DNA for the CDR3: TGTGCCAGCAGAGCTTATGGCTACACCTTC.